The 27 T cell receptor beta chains below come from one sample, sequenced in a study of CD8 T cells in ankylosing spondylitis. TCRdb reanalysed the 5' RACE reads using MiXCR and keeps one entry per CDR3 protein. The repertoire consists of more than 35,000 distinct CDR3 sequences, with about 2.5% occurring once and the leading ten covering approximately 4.3%. Sequencing was carried out using blood, either unsorted or a sorted T cell fraction (not recorded which). Every receptor here comes from a male donor with ankylosing spondylitis or in good health (not recorded which).

By its share, this clonotype is medium-sized. This rearrangement joins TRBV9 to TRBJ2-3, with unresolved D. The V end was cut by 0 bases, the J end by 0 bases, with 8 bases between. The CDR3 totals 15 residues. The germline CDR1 and CDR2 sequences are SGDLS and YYNGEE. The CDR3 region has the DNA TGTGCCAGCAGCGTAGGGGAAATTAGCACAGATACGCAGTATTTT. This gives the protein CASSVGEISTDTQYF. The whole variable domain, filled in from reference TRBV9 and TRBJ2-3, reads DSGVTQTPKHLITATGQRVTLRCSPRSGDLSVYWYQQSLDQGLQFLIQYYNGEERAKGNILERFSAQQFPDLHSELNLSSLELGDSALYFCASSVGEISTDTQYFGPGTRLTVL.

The table lists this clonotype with many counts. V gene TRBV9 combines with J gene TRBJ2-5; TRBD1 agrees at 9 bases. Germline V gene sequence: CDR1 SGDLS, CDR2 YYNGEE. Trimming removed 4 bases from V and 5 bases from J; junction bases left unmatched: 6. The CDR3 covers 14 residues. CDR3 sequence reads: CASSSGTGIETQYF. In DNA form, the CDR3 reads TGTGCCAGCAGCTCCGGGACAGGGATTGAGACCCAGTACTTC.

This clonotype was counted many times. A much larger clone lies a single base off, so this may be a read error. V and J are TRBV9 and TRBJ2-1; 11 nucleotides align to TRBD1. Trimming took 4 bases from V and 2 from J; bases not matched to a gene: 2. The germline V gene has CDR1 SGDLS and CDR2 YYNGEE. The CDR3 sequence is 15 residues long. CDR3 protein: CASSLGQGAYNEQFF. The CDR3 DNA is TGTGCCAGCAGCCTGGGACAGGGGGCCTACAATGAGCAGTTCTTC.

This clonotype was detected ten times or more. The chain joins TRBV9 to TRBJ2-7, with TRBD2 matching over 8 bases. This CDR3 is built from 15 residues. With V trimmed by 3 bases and J by 5 bases, 10 bases remained unmatched. Germline loops: CDR1 SGDLS, CDR2 YYNGEE. The CDR3 DNA sequence: TGTGCCAGCAGCGCTCAACCGGGACTAGGGGACGAGCAGTACTTC. The encoded protein is CASSAQPGLGDEQYF.

This clonotype was found many times. The rearrangement uses TRBV9 and TRBJ2-1, with 8 bases aligning to TRBD2. J was trimmed by 12 bases and V by 0 bases; bases with no gene match: 11. The CDR3 sequence is 15 residues long. Germline CDR1 and CDR2: SGDLS and YYNGEE. In DNA, the CDR3 is TGTGCCAGCAGCGTAGGGGGAACGGGAGGGCCTGTGCAGTTCTTC. Its protein product is CASSVGGTGGPVQFF.

This clonotype was seen at least ten times. This chain links TRBV9 with TRBJ2-5, with TRBD2 as a possible D gene (5 bases). V lost 6 bases, J lost 4 bases, and 19 bases lay in between. The V gene's germline CDR1 is SGDLS and CDR2 YYNGEE. This CDR3 spans 15 amino acids. Written as DNA, the CDR3 is TGTGCCAGCAATCTCGGGGAATTAGTGGGAGAGACCCAGTACTTC. As protein: CASNLGELVGETQYF.

The sample holds many counts of this clonotype. This chain links TRBV9 with TRBJ2-7, with a weak D call TRBD2 (6 bases). The CDR3 is 14 amino acids. CDR1 is SGDLS and CDR2 is YYNGEE in the germline V gene. Trimming removed 0 bases at V and 2 bases at J, with 9 bases between. The CDR3 region is CASSVAGSAYEQYF. CDR3 DNA: TGTGCCAGCAGCGTAGCCGGGAGTGCCTACGAGCAGTACTTC. The variable domain in full, with the rest retrieved from reference TRBV9 and TRBJ2-7, is DSGVTQTPKHLITATGQRVTLRCSPRSGDLSVYWYQQSLDQGLQFLIQYYNGEERAKGNILERFSAQQFPDLHSELNLSSLELGDSALYFCASSVAGSAYEQYFGPGTRLTVT.

This clonotype was found many times. The chain has TRBV9 and TRBJ1-1, with 7 bases matching TRBD1. With V trimmed by 4 bases and J by 4 bases, 10 bases remained unmatched. CDR1 is SGDLS, CDR2 YYNGEE, per germline. This CDR3 has 15 amino acids. CDR3 in DNA: TGTGCCAGCAGCAGGGACAGCTCCTGGACCACTGAAGCTTTCTTT. It encodes CASSRDSSWTTEAFF.

This clonotype has at least ten counts. The V call is TRBV9, the J call TRBJ2-1; D perhaps matches TRBD1 (5 bases). V lost 3 bases and J lost 10, with 17 bases in between. Germline-derived CDR1 and CDR2 are SGDLS and YYNGEE. The CDR3 has 14 amino acids. The CDR3 bases are TGTGCCAGCAGCGCCGCTATGTTTGGGGCCGAGCAGTTCTTC. Amino acid sequence: CASSAAMFGAEQFF.

This clonotype was picked up many times. The chain carries TRBV9 and TRBJ2-1, with 13 positions matching TRBD2. The junction had 4 bases not matched to a gene; V was cut back by 4 bases and J by 6 bases. Germline V gene data show CDR1 as SGDLS and CDR2 as YYNGEE. The CDR3 is 15 residues long. This CDR3 is CASSTGLAGSNEQFF. CDR3 sequence (DNA): TGTGCCAGCAGCACGGGACTAGCGGGAAGCAATGAGCAGTTCTTC.

In this sample, this clonotype turned up many times. V usage is TRBV9 and J usage is TRBJ2-1; D remains unclear. The CDR3 is 13 amino acids. Looked up from germline, CDR1 is SGDLS and CDR2 is YYNGEE. The V end lost 5 bases, the J end lost 2 bases, and 8 bases lay between the germline ends. The chain's CDR3 is CASRQYTYNEQFF. CDR3 sequence (DNA): TGTGCCAGCAGGCAGTACACCTACAATGAGCAGTTCTTC.

This clonotype has more than one count but fewer than ten. This chain connects TRBV2 to TRBJ2-1; 10 bases align to TRBD2. Per the germline V gene, CDR1 is SNHLY and CDR2 is FYNNEI. Trimming at V came to 4 bases and at J to 0 bases, leaving 18 bases not matched to a gene. The CDR3 loop spans 21 amino acids. The DNA of the CDR3 is TGTGCCAGCAGTGGTGCCACCCCCCCCCACGGACTAGCGGCCTCCTACAATGAGCAGTTCTTC. It yields the protein CASSGATPPHGLAASYNEQFF.

This clonotype has a count of ten or more. V and J are TRBV9 and TRBJ2-1; D is uncertain. The germline CDR1 and CDR2 sequences are SGDLS and YYNGEE. V lost 2 bases and J 8 bases, leaving 11 bases between the germline ends. The length of the CDR3 is 13 residues. The CDR3 nucleotides are TGTGCCAGCAGCGTTGGTATCGCCGATGAGCAGTTCTTC. The encoded protein is CASSVGIADEQFF.

This chain joins TRBV9 and TRBJ2-7; TRBD2 matches 10 bases. Germline-derived CDR1 and CDR2 are SGDLS and YYNGEE. Trimming at V came to 3 bases and at J to 1 base, leaving 4 bases not matched to a gene. The CDR3 has 15 residues. Here the CDR3 reads CASSAGLAYSYEQYF. CDR3 DNA: TGTGCCAGCAGCGCGGGACTAGCGTATTCCTACGAGCAGTACTTC.

About this clonotype itself: A read error may be the cause here, since a much bigger clone is one base away. The CDR3 region is CASGRQGLNTEAFF. The CDR3 DNA reads as TGTGCCAGCGGAAGACAGGGGTTGAACACTGAAGCTTTCTTT. The V gene is TRBV9, the J gene TRBJ1-1; 8 bases match TRBD1. V gave up 7 bases and J gave up 0 bases; unmatched junction bases: 5. The CDR3 loop spans 14 amino acids. Per the germline V gene, CDR1 is SGDLS and CDR2 is YYNGEE.

Ten or more counts support this clonotype. The V and J genes are TRBV9 and TRBJ1-5, with TRBD1 matching 7 bases. This CDR3 spans 15 amino acids. V gave up 2 bases and J gave up 7 bases; unmatched junction bases: 9. The germline gives CDR1 SGDLS, CDR2 YYNGEE. CDR3 protein: CASSVSDRKEQPQHF. DNA of the CDR3: TGTGCCAGCAGCGTCTCGGACAGGAAGGAGCAGCCCCAGCATTTT.

This clonotype was recorded many times. The chain uses TRBV9 and TRBJ1-1, with D tentatively TRBD1 (5 bases). The CDR3 spans 14 residues. The V end lost 5 bases, the J end lost 3 bases, and 14 bases lay between the germline ends. Germline V lookup: CDR1 SGDLS, CDR2 YYNGEE. Written as DNA, the CDR3 is TGTGCCAGCAGTCAGAGGGGCGAATACACTGAAGCTTTCTTT. Its protein product is CASSQRGEYTEAFF.

This clonotype was recorded at least ten times. DNA for the CDR3: TGTGCCAGCAGCGTAGGCATCTCTCCGGACGTTAACTATGGCTACACCTTC. Translating it yields CASSVGISPDVNYGYTF. V and J are TRBV9 and TRBJ1-2; D gene uncertain. The CDR3 totals 17 residues. The germline CDR1 and CDR2 sequences are SGDLS and YYNGEE. V was pared by 0 bases and J by 1 base, with 16 bases between.

At least ten counts were recorded for this clonotype. The V gene is TRBV9, the J gene TRBJ2-3; 7 positions agree with TRBD2. Germline V lookup: CDR1 SGDLS, CDR2 YYNGEE. The ends lost 3 bases at V and 3 bases at J; junction bases unmatched: 7. CDR3 length equals 15 residues. CDR3: CASSGASSGTDTQYF. CDR3 nucleotides: TGTGCCAGCAGCGGAGCTTCTAGCGGAACAGATACGCAGTATTTT. The full variable domain, rest sourced from reference TRBV9 and TRBJ2-3, is DSGVTQTPKHLITATGQRVTLRCSPRSGDLSVYWYQQSLDQGLQFLIQYYNGEERAKGNILERFSAQQFPDLHSELNLSSLELGDSALYFCASSGASSGTDTQYFGPGTRLTVL.

This clonotype was recorded at least ten times. This chain links TRBV9 with TRBJ1-5; D might be TRBD1 (6 bases). Germline V gene sequence: CDR1 SGDLS, CDR2 YYNGEE. The length of the CDR3 is 15 residues. V was trimmed by 4 bases and J by 0 bases, leaving 11 bases between them. The CDR3 bases are TGTGCCAGCAGCTCGACAGGCAATAGCAATCAGCCCCAGCATTTT. Encoded protein: CASSSTGNSNQPQHF.

This clonotype was counted at least ten times. V is TRBV9 and J is TRBJ2-3; D call uncertain. The V end lost 3 bases, the J end lost 2 bases, and 10 bases lay between the germline ends. The CDR3 has 14 residues. The germline gives CDR1 SGDLS, CDR2 YYNGEE. DNA of the CDR3: TGTGCCAGCAGCGGTCGGGTCACCACAGATACGCAGTATTTT. Amino acids: CASSGRVTTDTQYF.

This clonotype was detected ten times or more. The rearrangement joins TRBV9 to TRBJ1-1; D is uncertain. Germline CDR1 and CDR2: SGDLS and YYNGEE. The CDR3 consists of 13 residues. V gave up 4 bases and J gave up 5 bases, with 12 bases separating them. Here the CDR3 reads CASSSYFGTEAFF. The CDR3 DNA sequence: TGTGCCAGCAGCTCATATTTTGGAACTGAAGCTTTCTTT.

This clonotype has at least ten counts. The chain couples TRBV9 to TRBJ1-6; TRBD1 might be the D (6 bases). V lost 1 base, J lost 8 bases, and 16 bases lay in between. The CDR3 is 16 residues long. From germline, CDR1 is SGDLS and CDR2 YYNGEE. Here the CDR3 reads CASSVSHRAGDSPLHF. The CDR3 coding sequence is TGTGCCAGCAGCGTATCCCACAGGGCCGGAGATTCACCCCTCCACTTT.

This clonotype was picked up many times. The gene calls are TRBV21-1 and TRBJ2-5; the D segment call TRBD1 is taken from the table without a DNA check. TRBV21-1 is designated a pseudogene. CDR3 length: 13 amino acids. In DNA, the CDR3 is TGTGCCAGCCTTCGACAGGAACGGGAGACCCAGTACTTC. This encodes CASLRQERETQYF.

This clonotype has at least ten counts. The gene calls are TRBV9 and TRBJ1-3; D remains ambiguous. The CDR3 runs to 15 residues. With 3 bases removed from V and 0 bases from J, the gap between germline ends came to 10 bases. The germline CDR1 and CDR2 sequences are SGDLS and YYNGEE. For the CDR3, the DNA is TGTGCCAGCAGCGCCTCCATTAGCTCTGGAAACACCATATATTTT. This codes for CASSASISSGNTIYF.

This clonotype appeared many times. This chain joins TRBV9 and TRBJ2-3, with TRBD1 matching over 9 bases. Germline V lookup: CDR1 SGDLS, CDR2 YYNGEE. The V and J ends lost 3 bases and 4 bases, in that order; junction bases with no gene match: 6. This CDR3 region has 15 residues. The CDR3 nucleotides read TGTGCCAGCAGCGCCTCGACAGGGGGACCAGATACGCAGTATTTT. Its protein is CASSASTGGPDTQYF.

This clonotype was seen ten or more times. V and J are TRBV5-1 and TRBJ1-5, with D tentatively TRBD1 (5 bases). Germline values: CDR1 SGHRS, CDR2 YFSETQ. Trimming shortened V by 4 bases and J by 0 bases, and 20 bases separated the two germline ends. The CDR3 has 18 residues. The CDR3 DNA reads as TGCGCCAGCAGCCTCAGGGTTTTCGTTTATTATAGCAATCAGCCCCAGCATTTT. It translates to CASSLRVFVYYSNQPQHF.